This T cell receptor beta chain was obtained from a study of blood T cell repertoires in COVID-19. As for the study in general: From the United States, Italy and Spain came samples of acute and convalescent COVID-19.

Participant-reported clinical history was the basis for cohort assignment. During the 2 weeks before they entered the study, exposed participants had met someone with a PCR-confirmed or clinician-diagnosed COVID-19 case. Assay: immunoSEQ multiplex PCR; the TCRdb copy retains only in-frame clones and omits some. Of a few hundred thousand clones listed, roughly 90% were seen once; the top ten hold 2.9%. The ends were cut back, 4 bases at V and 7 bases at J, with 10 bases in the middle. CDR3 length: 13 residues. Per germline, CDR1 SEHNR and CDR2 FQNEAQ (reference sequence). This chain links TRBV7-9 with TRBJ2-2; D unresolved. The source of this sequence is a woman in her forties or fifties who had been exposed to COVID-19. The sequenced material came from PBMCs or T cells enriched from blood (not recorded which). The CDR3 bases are TGTGCCAGCAGCTCCTCTAACTACGGGGAGCTGTTTTTT. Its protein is CASSSSNYGELFF.